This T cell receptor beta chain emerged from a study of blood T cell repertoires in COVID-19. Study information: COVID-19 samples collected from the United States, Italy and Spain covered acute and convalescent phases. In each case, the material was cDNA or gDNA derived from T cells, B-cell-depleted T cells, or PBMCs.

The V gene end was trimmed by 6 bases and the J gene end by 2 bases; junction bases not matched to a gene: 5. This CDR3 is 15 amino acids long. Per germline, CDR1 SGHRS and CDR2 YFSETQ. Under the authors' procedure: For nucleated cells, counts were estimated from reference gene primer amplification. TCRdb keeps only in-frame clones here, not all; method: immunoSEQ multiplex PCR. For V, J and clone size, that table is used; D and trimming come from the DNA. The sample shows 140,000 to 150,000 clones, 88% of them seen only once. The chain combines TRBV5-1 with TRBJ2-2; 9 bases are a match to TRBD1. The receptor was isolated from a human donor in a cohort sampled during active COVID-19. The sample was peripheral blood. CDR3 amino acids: CASTIQGANTGELFF. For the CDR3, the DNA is TGCGCCAGCACCATACAGGGGGCAAACACCGGGGAGCTGTTTTTT.